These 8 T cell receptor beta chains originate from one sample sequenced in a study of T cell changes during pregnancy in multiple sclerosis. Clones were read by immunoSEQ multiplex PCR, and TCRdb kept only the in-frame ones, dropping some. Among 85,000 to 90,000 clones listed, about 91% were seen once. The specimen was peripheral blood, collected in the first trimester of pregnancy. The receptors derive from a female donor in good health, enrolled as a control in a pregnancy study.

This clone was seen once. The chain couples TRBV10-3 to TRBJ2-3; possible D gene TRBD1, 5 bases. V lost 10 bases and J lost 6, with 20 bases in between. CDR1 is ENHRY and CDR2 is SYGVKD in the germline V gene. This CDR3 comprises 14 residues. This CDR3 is CATQMQFTGDTQYF. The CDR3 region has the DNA TGTGCCACCCAAATGCAATTCACAGGCGATACGCAGTATTTT.

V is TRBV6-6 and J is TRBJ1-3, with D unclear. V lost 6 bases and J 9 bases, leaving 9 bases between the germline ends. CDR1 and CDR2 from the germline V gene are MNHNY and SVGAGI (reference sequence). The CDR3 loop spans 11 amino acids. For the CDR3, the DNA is TGTGCCAGCAGAGAGGGCTCCACCATATATTTT. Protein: CASREGSTIYF.

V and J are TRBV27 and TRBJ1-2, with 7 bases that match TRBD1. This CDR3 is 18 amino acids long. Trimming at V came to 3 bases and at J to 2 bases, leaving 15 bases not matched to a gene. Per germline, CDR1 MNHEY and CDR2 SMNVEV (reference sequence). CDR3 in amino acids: CASSFFPPTGVENYGYTF. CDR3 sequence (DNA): TGTGCCAGCAGTTTTTTCCCGCCTACAGGGGTTGAAAACTATGGCTACACCTTC.

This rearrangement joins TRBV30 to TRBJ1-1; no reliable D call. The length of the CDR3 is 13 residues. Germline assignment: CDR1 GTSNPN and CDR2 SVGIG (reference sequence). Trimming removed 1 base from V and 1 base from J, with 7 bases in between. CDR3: CAWSAAGNTEAFF. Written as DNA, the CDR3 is TGTGCCTGGAGTGCTGCCGGGAACACTGAAGCTTTCTTT.

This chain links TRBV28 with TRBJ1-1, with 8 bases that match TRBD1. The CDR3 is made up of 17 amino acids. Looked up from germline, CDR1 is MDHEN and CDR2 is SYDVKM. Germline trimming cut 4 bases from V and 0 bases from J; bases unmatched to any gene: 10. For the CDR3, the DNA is TGTGCCAGCAGTTCTCCTGGACAGGGAATTATGAACACTGAAGCTTTCTTT. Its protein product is CASSSPGQGIMNTEAFF.

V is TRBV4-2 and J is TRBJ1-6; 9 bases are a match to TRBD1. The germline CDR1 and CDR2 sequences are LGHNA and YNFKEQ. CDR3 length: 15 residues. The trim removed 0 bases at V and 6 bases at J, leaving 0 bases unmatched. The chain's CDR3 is CASSQEDRGNSPLHF. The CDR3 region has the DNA TGTGCCAGCAGCCAAGAGGACAGGGGTAATTCACCCCTCCACTTT.

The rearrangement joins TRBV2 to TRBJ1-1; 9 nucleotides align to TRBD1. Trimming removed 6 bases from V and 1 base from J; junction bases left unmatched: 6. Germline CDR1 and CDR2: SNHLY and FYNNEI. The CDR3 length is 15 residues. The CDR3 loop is CASRGTGQGNTEAFF. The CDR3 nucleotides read TGTGCCAGCAGAGGAACGGGACAGGGGAACACTGAAGCTTTCTTT. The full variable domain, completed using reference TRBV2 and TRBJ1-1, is EPEVTQTPSHQVTQMGQEVILRCVPISNHLYFYWYRQILGQKVEFLVSFYNNEISEKSEIFDDQFSVERPDGSNFTLKIRSTKLEDSAMYFCASRGTGQGNTEAFFGQGTRLTVV.

CDR3 residues: CASSPPRGASQETQYF. For the CDR3, the DNA is TGTGCCAGCTCACCACCGCGGGGGGCATCCCAAGAGACCCAGTACTTC. The V call is TRBV18, the J call TRBJ2-5, with 8 bases fitting TRBD2. The CDR3 has 16 amino acids. Per the germline V gene, CDR1 is KGHSH and CDR2 is LQKENI. After removal of 0 bases from V and 1 base from J, the junction contained 4 bases not matched to a gene. Looking up the rest from reference TRBV18 and TRBJ2-5 gives the full variable domain: NAGVMQNPRHLVRRRGQEARLRCSPMKGHSHVYWYRQLPEEGLKFMVYLQKENIIDESGMPKERFSAEFPKEGPSILRIQQVVRGDSAAYFCASSPPRGASQETQYFGPGTRLLVL.